This is a list of T cell receptor beta chains from one sample in a study of blood T cell repertoires in COVID-19. Only in-frame clones appear in the TCRdb table, and some are missing; sequencing was by immunoSEQ multiplex PCR. In the table there are roughly 340,000 clones, approximately 90% of which are singletons. The sample comprised peripheral blood. Source of these receptors: a woman younger than 35 who had recovered from COVID-19. The CDR3 runs from the conserved cysteine through the conserved F or W. D genes are given only for firm matches. Size is stated for part of the rows, as once, few or many counts, or as a class when the clone is expanded.

CDR3nt: TGTGCCAGCAGTCCTCAGGGGTTCCCTGGAAACACCATATATTTT
CDR3aa: CASSPQGFPGNTIYF
j_gene: TRBJ1-3
abundance: NA
d_gene: NA
v_gene: TRBV27

CDR3nt: TGTGCCAGCAGTTCCAGGGGGCTTGGGGCCAACGTCCTGACTTTC
CDR3aa: CASSSRGLGANVLTF
j_gene: TRBJ2-6
abundance: NA
d_gene: TRBD1
v_gene: TRBV27

CDR3nt: TGTGCCAGCACCTCGGACAGAGCCAAAAACATTCAGTACTTC
CDR3aa: CASTSDRAKNIQYF
j_gene: TRBJ2-4
abundance: once
d_gene: NA
v_gene: TRBV5-4

CDR3nt: TGTGCCAGCAGCTTCAGGGGGGTAGCGGGAGCCCAAGAGACCCAGTACTTC
CDR3aa: CASSFRGVAGAQETQYF
j_gene: TRBJ2-5
abundance: NA
d_gene: TRBD2
v_gene: TRBV7-9

CDR3nt: TGTGCCAGTAGTGCAAGACAGGCTTCACGGACTGAAGCTTTCTTT
CDR3aa: CASSARQASRTEAFF
j_gene: TRBJ1-1
abundance: once
d_gene: NA
v_gene: TRBV19

CDR3nt: TGTGCCAGCAGTTACACAGGAGCCTATGGCTACACCTTC
CDR3aa: CASSYTGAYGYTF
j_gene: TRBJ1-2
abundance: once
d_gene: NA
v_gene: TRBV6-2/TRBV6-3

CDR3nt: TGCAGCGCCTCCTGGACAGAGAACACTGAAGCTTTCTTT
CDR3aa: CSASWTENTEAFF
j_gene: TRBJ1-1
abundance: NA
d_gene: NA
v_gene: TRBV29-1

CDR3nt: TGTGCCAGCAGTTACGATGGGCAGTCGGATCAGCCCCAGCATTTT
CDR3aa: CASSYDGQSDQPQHF
j_gene: TRBJ1-5
abundance: NA
d_gene: NA
v_gene: TRBV6-2/TRBV6-3

CDR3nt: TGCGCCAGCAGCCAAGGACTAGCTGTAGATACGCAGTATTTT
CDR3aa: CASSQGLAVDTQYF
j_gene: TRBJ2-3
abundance: NA
d_gene: TRBD2
v_gene: TRBV4-1

CDR3nt: TGTGCCATCAGTGACAGTAGACAATTGCAAGAGACCCAGTACTTC
CDR3aa: CAISDSRQLQETQYF
j_gene: TRBJ2-5
abundance: NA
d_gene: NA
v_gene: TRBV10-3

CDR3nt: TGTGCCAGCAGCTTGACGAGCCTAGGGGGAGGCACAGATACGCAGTATTTT
CDR3aa: CASSLTSLGGGTDTQYF
j_gene: TRBJ2-3
abundance: NA
d_gene: NA
v_gene: TRBV5-6

CDR3nt: TGTGCCAGCAGTGAAAAGGTAGCGGTGACCTACAATGAGCAGTTCTTC
CDR3aa: CASSEKVAVTYNEQFF
j_gene: TRBJ2-1
abundance: NA
d_gene: NA
v_gene: TRBV6-1

CDR3nt: TGTGCCAGCAGAAGCCAAGATTCAGGGTTGGGGTATAATTCACCCCTCCACTTT
CDR3aa: CASRSQDSGLGYNSPLHF
j_gene: TRBJ1-6
abundance: NA
d_gene: NA
v_gene: TRBV3-1/TRBV3-2

CDR3nt: TGTGCCAGCAGCAACCGGACTAGCGGATACAATGAGCAGTTCTTC
CDR3aa: CASSNRTSGYNEQFF
j_gene: TRBJ2-1
abundance: NA
d_gene: TRBD2
v_gene: TRBV7-9

CDR3nt: TGTGCCAGCAGCCTCGACGACAGGACCGGGGAGCTGTTTTTT
CDR3aa: CASSLDDRTGELFF
j_gene: TRBJ2-2
abundance: NA
d_gene: NA
v_gene: TRBV3-1/TRBV3-2

CDR3nt: TGTGCCAGCAGCTTAGATAGGGGCAGCACAGATACGCAGTATTTT
CDR3aa: CASSLDRGSTDTQYF
j_gene: TRBJ2-3
abundance: once
d_gene: NA
v_gene: TRBV11-2

CDR3nt: TGTGCCAGCAGCCTCCGGGGTTGGAGCTTCACGAACACCGGGGAGCTGTTTTTT
CDR3aa: CASSLRGWSFTNTGELFF
j_gene: TRBJ2-2
abundance: NA
d_gene: NA
v_gene: TRBV5-6

CDR3nt: TGTGCCAGCAGTTACTCGTTGGACAGGGGGTTCACCGGGGAGCTGTTTTTT
CDR3aa: CASSYSLDRGFTGELFF
j_gene: TRBJ2-2
abundance: once
d_gene: TRBD1
v_gene: TRBV6-2/TRBV6-3

CDR3nt: TGTGCCAGCAGTGACTCAGCTAGCTATGAGCAGTTCTTC
CDR3aa: CASSDSASYEQFF
j_gene: TRBJ2-1
abundance: NA
d_gene: NA
v_gene: TRBV6-4

CDR3nt: TGCAGCGTTACCGGGACTAGCGGCACAGATACGCAGTATTTT
CDR3aa: CSVTGTSGTDTQYF
j_gene: TRBJ2-3
abundance: NA
d_gene: TRBD2
v_gene: TRBV29-1

CDR3nt: TGTGCCAGCAGTTATAGCGGGCATGAAAAACTGTTTTTT
CDR3aa: CASSYSGHEKLFF
j_gene: TRBJ1-4
abundance: NA
d_gene: NA
v_gene: TRBV6-5

CDR3nt: TGTGCCATCAGTGAAGGGGGTTCCTATAATTCACCCCTCCACTTT
CDR3aa: CAISEGGSYNSPLHF
j_gene: TRBJ1-6
abundance: few
d_gene: NA
v_gene: TRBV10-3

CDR3nt: TGTGCCAGCAGACTAGCGCAGAGCTCCTACAATGAGCAGTTCTTC
CDR3aa: CASRLAQSSYNEQFF
j_gene: TRBJ2-1
abundance: NA
d_gene: TRBD2
v_gene: TRBV27

CDR3nt: TGTGCCAGCAGTGAAGATGCTGGGACAGGGGATGGCTACACCTTC
CDR3aa: CASSEDAGTGDGYTF
j_gene: TRBJ1-2
abundance: NA
d_gene: TRBD1
v_gene: TRBV2

CDR3nt: TGTGCCAGCAGCTTAAGGCTCAGGGGGTCGGGCACTGAAGCTTTCTTT
CDR3aa: CASSLRLRGSGTEAFF
j_gene: TRBJ1-1
abundance: NA
d_gene: TRBD1
v_gene: TRBV7-9

CDR3nt: TGTGCCAGCAGTTCAATACAGGGACCAGACAATGAGCAGTTCTTC
CDR3aa: CASSSIQGPDNEQFF
j_gene: TRBJ2-1
abundance: NA
d_gene: NA
v_gene: TRBV27

CDR3nt: TGTGCCAGCAGGCCGACAGGGTTGGGAGGCTACACCTTC
CDR3aa: CASRPTGLGGYTF
j_gene: TRBJ1-2
abundance: NA
d_gene: TRBD1
v_gene: TRBV11-2

CDR3nt: TGTGCCAGTAGTATTTGGTTAGCTCTAGCCAAAAACATTCAGTACTTC
CDR3aa: CASSIWLALAKNIQYF
j_gene: TRBJ2-4
abundance: NA
d_gene: NA
v_gene: TRBV19

CDR3nt: TGTGCCAGCAGCTTGTGGCAGGGCAGCAATCAGCCCCAGCATTTT
CDR3aa: CASSLWQGSNQPQHF
j_gene: TRBJ1-5
abundance: NA
d_gene: NA
v_gene: TRBV5-5

CDR3nt: TGTGCCATCAGTGACGGGAGTCAGCCCCAGCATTTT
CDR3aa: CAISDGSQPQHF
j_gene: TRBJ1-5
abundance: once
d_gene: NA
v_gene: TRBV10-3

CDR3nt: TGTGCCAGCAGCCAAGAGGGCAGAAAGAACACTGAAGCTTTCTTT
CDR3aa: CASSQEGRKNTEAFF
j_gene: TRBJ1-1
abundance: NA
d_gene: NA
v_gene: TRBV4-2

CDR3nt: TGTGCCAGCAGCGAGGGACAAAGCACAGATACGCAGTATTTT
CDR3aa: CASSEGQSTDTQYF
j_gene: TRBJ2-3
abundance: NA
d_gene: NA
v_gene: TRBV7-9

CDR3nt: TGTGCCAGCAGCTTTGTTCTGGGGGGGCTGGGAGATACGCAGTATTTT
CDR3aa: CASSFVLGGLGDTQYF
j_gene: TRBJ2-3
abundance: NA
d_gene: NA
v_gene: TRBV7-2

CDR3nt: TGTGCCAGCTCCCACAAGACGGGGACTGGGGCCAACGTCCTGACTTTC
CDR3aa: CASSHKTGTGANVLTF
j_gene: TRBJ2-6
abundance: NA
d_gene: NA
v_gene: TRBV18

CDR3nt: TGTGCCAGCAGCTTAGGGGTAGTGTCTAGCGGGAGCACAGATACGCAGTATTTT
CDR3aa: CASSLGVVSSGSTDTQYF
j_gene: TRBJ2-3
abundance: NA
d_gene: TRBD2
v_gene: TRBV7-9